This TCR beta chain is drawn from a study of blood T cell repertoires in COVID-19 (dated by TCRdb to the early 2020s). Some background on the complete study: The collaborator samples originated in the United States, Italy and Spain and spanned the acute and convalescent phases of COVID-19. The prospective study material was composed of cDNA or gDNA derived from T cells, B-cell-depleted T cells, or PBMCs. Subjects who had been exposed to COVID-19, were actively infected with it, or had recovered from it provided the deeply sampled blood TCRbeta repertoires that made up the dataset. A freely available public database, intended as a resource for researchers studying the immune response to SARS-CoV-2, is where the repertoires were released. Samples were obtained from the ongoing ImmuneRACE study (first 160 participants) and from 1,000 to 1,500 subjects provided by 6 global collaborators. A de-identified subject ID, COVID-19 status, age in years and sex were almost always included in the sample metadata. HLA class I and class II types, where available, came from metadata supplied by the sample provider rather than from assay-based typing.

Broad study findings and their caveats: Clinical and demographic metadata were provided uncurated, with the amount varying by source and participant.

The immunoSEQ Assay, a bias-controlled multiplex PCR, was used to amplify TCRbeta CDR3 regions from genomic DNA. The original methods were these. The number of nucleated cells in each sample was estimated by amplification of reference gene primers within the assay. To quantify the absolute abundance of each unique TCRbeta CDR3 rearrangement, sequence reads were collapsed and filtered. For each sample, productive Simpson clonality was calculated as the square root of Simpson's diversity index over productive rearrangements. TCRdb took this table from immuneACCESS and kept in-frame rearrangements with V and J called. Such tables lack part of the clones; where checked against another copy, unresolved V genes explain under half of the gap, and the rest is unexplained. D and trimming were read from the DNA, whereas the V and J calls and clone size are those reported in that table. The sample table contains around 340,000 clones; only one count was recorded for around nine tenths of them. The top ten clonotypes cover over 0.9% of the sample.

Participants in the prospective study were enrolled through a virtual design, were aged roughly 18 to 100 years, and lived in roughly 24 United States geographic areas. To assign participants to cohorts, the prospective study relied on clinical history that participants themselves reported in a screening survey and a study questionnaire. Exposed participants had been in contact, within 2 weeks of entering the study, with a person who had a PCR-confirmed or clinician-diagnosed case of COVID-19. Mobile phlebotomists in the prospective study collected whole blood, serum and a nasopharyngeal or oropharyngeal swab from every participant. Additional blood draws and questionnaires over an approximately two-month period could optionally be provided by prospective study participants. Prospective study blood samples were shipped either frozen or at room temperature before DNA extraction. Points on this clone: The antigen it binds to is not known. Base qualities are not recorded, but no much larger clone differs from it by a single base.

From a lookup of the germline V gene, CDR1 and CDR2 are SGHAT and FQNNGV. The germline V and J ends show losses of 1 base and 15 bases respectively, and no gene match explains 12 bases of the junction. Its CDR3 holds 14 amino acids, cysteine through phenylalanine. Only the CDR3 portion is preserved as DNA: 42 bases, with reading frame beginning at the first base. Sequencing was performed on PBMCs or T cells enriched from blood (not recorded which). This clonotype was obtained from a woman aged 30 to 39 who had been exposed to COVID-19. Rearrangement joined TRBV11-2 to TRBJ2-1, with TRBD2 matching 7 junction bases. The CDR3 region has the sequence CASSLGGAGRIAFF. Here is the DNA: TGTGCCAGCAGCTTAGGAGGGGCCGGGAGGATTGCGTTCTTC.